The rows below give T cell receptor beta chains drawn from one sample of a study of blood T cell repertoires in COVID-19. TCRdb keeps only in-frame clones here, not all; method: immunoSEQ multiplex PCR. Found here are about 280,000 clones, about 85% of them singletons; the top ten hold about 2.5%. The sample comprised PBMCs or T cells enriched from blood (not recorded which). Source of these receptors: a woman aged 50 to 60 who had recovered from COVID-19. CDR3s include the opening cysteine and the closing phenylalanine or tryptophan. A D gene is named only where the DNA matches it firmly. The listing skips clone size in some rows; elsewhere it reads once, few, many or a size class.

D gene	clone size	J gene	V gene	CDR3 protein	CDR3 DNA
-	-	TRBJ1-1	TRBV6-5	CASTRTDLNTEAFF	TGTGCCAGCACCAGGACAGACTTGAACACTGAAGCTTTCTTT
TRBD1	-	TRBJ1-1	TRBV5-1	CASSIGTDAGAFF	TGCGCCAGCAGCATCGGGACAGATGCAGGAGCTTTCTTT
TRBD1	-	TRBJ1-3	TRBV5-4	CASSWGGTGGGNTIYF	TGTGCCAGCAGCTGGGGGGGGACAGGCGGAGGAAACACCATATATTTT
-	-	TRBJ1-1	TRBV28	CASSFIGFRGAFF	TGTGCCAGCAGTTTTATAGGGTTTCGGGGAGCTTTCTTT
-	-	TRBJ1-1	TRBV5-1	CASSLALNTEAFF	TGCGCCAGCAGCTTGGCTCTGAACACTGAAGCTTTCTTT
-	-	TRBJ1-3	TRBV9	CASSVDPLSGNTIYF	TGTGCCAGCAGCGTAGATCCTCTCTCTGGAAACACCATATATTTT
-	-	TRBJ1-1	TRBV4-2	CASSQAHRNTEAFF	TGTGCCAGCAGCCAAGCCCACAGGAACACTGAAGCTTTCTTT
-	-	TRBJ1-5	TRBV19	CASSMARSQPQHF	TGTGCCAGTAGTATGGCTAGGTCTCAGCCCCAGCATTTT
TRBD1	-	TRBJ1-4	TRBV6-5	CASIQRTGEKLFF	TGTGCCAGCATCCAGAGGACAGGGGAAAAACTGTTTTTT
TRBD1	-	TRBJ2-1	TRBV27	CASGRQGSHNEQFF	TGTGCCAGCGGCAGACAGGGGTCACACAATGAGCAGTTCTTC
-	-	TRBJ1-2	TRBV19	CASSIAQGSHYGYTF	TGTGCCAGTAGTATAGCTCAGGGTTCTCACTATGGCTACACCTTC
TRBD1	-	TRBJ1-1	TRBV11-2	CASALRGRRNTEAFF	TGTGCCAGCGCTTTAAGGGGGCGAAGGAACACTGAAGCTTTCTTT
TRBD1	once	TRBJ2-1	TRBV24-1	CATSDPGQGSGEQFF	TGTGCCACCAGTGATCCGGGACAGGGATCGGGTGAGCAGTTCTTC
-	-	TRBJ2-1	TRBV24-1	CATSERPFPGNNEQFF	TGTGCCACCAGTGAAAGACCATTTCCGGGGAACAATGAGCAGTTCTTC
TRBD1	-	TRBJ2-3	TRBV2	CASSLRDRHTDTQYF	TGTGCCAGCAGTCTTCGGGACAGACACACAGATACGCAGTATTTT
TRBD2	few	TRBJ2-1	TRBV9	CASSDLAGRYNEQFF	TGTGCCAGCAGCGATCTAGCGGGGCGCTACAATGAGCAGTTCTTC
-	few	TRBJ1-5	TRBV6-5	CASITPDGYQPQHF	TGTGCCAGCATCACCCCCGACGGGTATCAGCCCCAGCATTTT
-	-	TRBJ1-2	TRBV10-3	CAISDPGGRRPYGYTF	TGTGCCATCAGTGACCCCGGAGGACGGCGCCCCTATGGCTACACCTTC
-	-	TRBJ2-1	TRBV19	CASSIRSGTDEQFF	TGTGCCAGTAGTATCCGATCAGGAACGGATGAGCAGTTCTTC
TRBD1	-	TRBJ1-3	TRBV7-9	CASSAITGEDSGNTIYF	TGTGCCAGCAGCGCAATAACAGGGGAAGACTCTGGAAACACCATATATTTT
-	-	TRBJ1-2	TRBV6-5	CASMSSRDYGYTF	TGTGCCAGCATGTCGTCGAGGGACTATGGCTACACCTTC
TRBD2	few	TRBJ2-7	TRBV6-2/TRBV6-3	CASSYRDYYEQYF	TGTGCCAGCAGTTACCGGGACTACTACGAGCAGTACTTC
TRBD2	-	TRBJ2-7	TRBV11-2	CASSQVLAKKGYEQYF	TGTGCCAGCAGCCAAGTACTAGCGAAGAAGGGATACGAGCAGTACTTC
TRBD1	-	TRBJ2-7	TRBV28	CASSLPGTGYEQYF	TGTGCCAGCAGTCTCCCCGGGACAGGCTACGAGCAGTACTTC
-	-	TRBJ2-2	TRBV5-8	CASSVYLTGRGELFF	TGTGCCAGCAGCGTGTACTTGACAGGTAGAGGGGAGCTGTTTTTT
-	few	TRBJ2-3	TRBV7-6	CASSLWTGPGIHPDTQYF	TGTGCCAGCAGCTTATGGACGGGTCCAGGGATCCATCCAGATACGCAGTATTTT
TRBD1	-	TRBJ1-2	TRBV29-1	CSVEERWRQGPLVSDGYTF	TGCAGCGTTGAAGAACGTTGGCGACAGGGCCCGCTGGTTTCCGATGGCTACACCTTC
TRBD1	few	TRBJ1-6	TRBV7-8	CASSLGTGAGSPLHF	TGTGCCAGCAGCTTAGGGACAGGGGCGGGTTCACCCCTCCACTTT
-	-	TRBJ2-5	TRBV18	CASSYWQTQYF	TGTGCCAGCTCATATTGGCAGACCCAGTACTTC
-	-	TRBJ2-3	TRBV7-9	CASSPRDLDTQYF	TGTGCCAGCAGCCCCAGGGATCTTGATACGCAGTATTTT
TRBD2	-	TRBJ2-1	TRBV6-5	CATGTSVYNEQFF	TGTGCCACGGGGACTAGCGTATACAATGAGCAGTTCTTC
TRBD1	-	TRBJ2-7	TRBV5-1	CASSFTGQGGLYEQYF	TGCGCCAGCAGCTTCACTGGACAGGGGGGACTCTACGAGCAGTACTTC
TRBD2	few	TRBJ2-7	TRBV7-9	CASSLTSGRADRTYEQYF	TGTGCCAGCAGCTTGACTAGCGGGAGGGCCGATCGCACCTACGAGCAGTACTTC
TRBD2	-	TRBJ2-7	TRBV11-2	CASSILAGGSYEQYF	TGTGCCAGCAGCATACTAGCGGGAGGTTCCTACGAGCAGTACTTC
-	-	TRBJ2-7	TRBV2	CASSEVGLGDEQYF	TGTGCCAGCAGTGAAGTTGGGCTCGGTGACGAGCAGTACTTC
-	-	TRBJ2-7	TRBV7-9	CASSPTQYEQYF	TGTGCCAGCAGCCCTACCCAATACGAGCAGTACTTC
TRBD2	-	TRBJ2-3	TRBV10-3	CAISRRGEGTDTQYF	TGTGCCATCAGCCGACGGGGGGAAGGCACAGATACGCAGTATTTT
-	-	TRBJ1-1	TRBV30	CAWSLDRSTEAFF	TGTGCCTGGAGTCTGGACAGAAGCACTGAAGCTTTCTTT
TRBD1	-	TRBJ1-2	TRBV19	CATQRETGNGYTF	TGTGCCACCCAGCGCGAGACAGGGAATGGCTACACCTTC
TRBD2	-	TRBJ2-3	TRBV13	CASSFLAGGTDTQYF	TGTGCCAGCAGCTTCCTAGCGGGAGGCACAGATACGCAGTATTTT
TRBD1	-	TRBJ1-3	TRBV10-3	CAISESGQGPGNTIYF	TGTGCCATCAGTGAGTCAGGACAGGGACCCGGAAACACCATATATTTT
-	-	TRBJ1-4	TRBV6-2/TRBV6-3	CASSRRGPTNEKLFF	TGTGCCAGCAGCCGGCGGGGACCAACTAATGAAAAACTGTTTTTT
-	-	TRBJ1-3	TRBV7-9	CASSLYTGNTIYF	TGTGCCAGCAGCTTATATACTGGAAACACCATATATTTT
-	few	TRBJ1-5	TRBV19	CASSSLYSNQPQHF	TGTGCCAGTAGCAGTCTTTATAGCAATCAGCCCCAGCATTTT
TRBD1	once	TRBJ2-1	TRBV19	CASSMDMIQGASEQFF	TGTGCCAGTAGTATGGACATGATACAGGGGGCAAGTGAGCAGTTCTTC
-	-	TRBJ2-7	TRBV30	CAWTFGSSRKTPYEQYF	TGTGCCTGGACCTTCGGGAGTTCGCGCAAAACCCCTTACGAGCAGTACTTC
TRBD2	-	TRBJ2-1	TRBV6-1	CASSVHRLASSYNEQFF	TGTGCCAGCAGTGTTCACAGACTAGCGAGCTCCTACAATGAGCAGTTCTTC
TRBD1	-	TRBJ2-5	TRBV3-1/TRBV3-2	CASSQLRLRGQGQTQYF	TGTGCCAGCAGCCAATTAAGGTTAAGGGGACAGGGCCAGACCCAGTACTTC
-	few	TRBJ1-1	TRBV2	CASRRNMNTEAFF	TGTGCCAGCCGCAGGAATATGAACACTGAAGCTTTCTTT
-	-	TRBJ1-1	TRBV6-5	CASRPPGITEAFF	TGTGCCAGCAGACCGCCAGGGATTACTGAAGCTTTCTTT
TRBD1	-	TRBJ2-1	TRBV7-9	CASSFWDRLNNEQFF	TGTGCCAGCAGCTTTTGGGACAGATTAAACAATGAGCAGTTCTTC
TRBD2	-	TRBJ2-3	TRBV9	CASSVRGTSATLGGTDTQYF	TGTGCCAGCAGCGTACGGGGGACTAGCGCTACTTTGGGCGGCACAGATACGCAGTATTTT
-	-	TRBJ2-5	TRBV19	CASSYAQGGRETQYF	TGTGCCAGTAGTTATGCCCAGGGGGGACGAGAGACCCAGTACTTC
TRBD2	-	TRBJ2-1	TRBV11-3	CASSQGGLAGVWGEQFF	TGTGCCAGCAGCCAAGGTGGACTAGCGGGAGTTTGGGGTGAGCAGTTCTTC
-	-	TRBJ2-1	TRBV30	CAWESGRWNEQFF	TGTGCCTGGGAATCCGGGAGATGGAATGAGCAGTTCTTC
-	-	TRBJ1-2	TRBV11-2	CASSPSGLGYTF	TGTGCCAGCAGCCCCTCTGGGCTTGGCTACACCTTC
-	few	TRBJ2-5	TRBV5-1	CASSLVLTRKTQYF	TGCGCCAGCAGCTTGGTGCTCACGAGGAAGACCCAGTACTTC